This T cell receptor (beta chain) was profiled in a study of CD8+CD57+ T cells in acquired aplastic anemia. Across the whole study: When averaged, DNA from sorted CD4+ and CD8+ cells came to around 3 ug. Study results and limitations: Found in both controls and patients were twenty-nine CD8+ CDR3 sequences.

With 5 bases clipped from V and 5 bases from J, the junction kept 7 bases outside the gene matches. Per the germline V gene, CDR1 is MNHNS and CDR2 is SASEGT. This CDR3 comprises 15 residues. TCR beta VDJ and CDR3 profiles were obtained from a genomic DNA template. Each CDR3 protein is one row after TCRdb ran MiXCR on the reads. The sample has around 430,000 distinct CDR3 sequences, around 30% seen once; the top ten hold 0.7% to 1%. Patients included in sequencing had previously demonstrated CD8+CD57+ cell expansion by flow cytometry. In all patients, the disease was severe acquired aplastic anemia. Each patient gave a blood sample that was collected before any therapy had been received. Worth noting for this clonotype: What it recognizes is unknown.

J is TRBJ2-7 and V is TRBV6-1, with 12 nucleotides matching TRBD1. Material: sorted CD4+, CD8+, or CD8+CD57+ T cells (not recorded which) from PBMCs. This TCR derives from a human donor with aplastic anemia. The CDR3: CASSIGTGGFDEQYF. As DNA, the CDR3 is TGTGCCAGCAGTATCGGGACAGGGGGCTTCGACGAGCAGTACTTC.